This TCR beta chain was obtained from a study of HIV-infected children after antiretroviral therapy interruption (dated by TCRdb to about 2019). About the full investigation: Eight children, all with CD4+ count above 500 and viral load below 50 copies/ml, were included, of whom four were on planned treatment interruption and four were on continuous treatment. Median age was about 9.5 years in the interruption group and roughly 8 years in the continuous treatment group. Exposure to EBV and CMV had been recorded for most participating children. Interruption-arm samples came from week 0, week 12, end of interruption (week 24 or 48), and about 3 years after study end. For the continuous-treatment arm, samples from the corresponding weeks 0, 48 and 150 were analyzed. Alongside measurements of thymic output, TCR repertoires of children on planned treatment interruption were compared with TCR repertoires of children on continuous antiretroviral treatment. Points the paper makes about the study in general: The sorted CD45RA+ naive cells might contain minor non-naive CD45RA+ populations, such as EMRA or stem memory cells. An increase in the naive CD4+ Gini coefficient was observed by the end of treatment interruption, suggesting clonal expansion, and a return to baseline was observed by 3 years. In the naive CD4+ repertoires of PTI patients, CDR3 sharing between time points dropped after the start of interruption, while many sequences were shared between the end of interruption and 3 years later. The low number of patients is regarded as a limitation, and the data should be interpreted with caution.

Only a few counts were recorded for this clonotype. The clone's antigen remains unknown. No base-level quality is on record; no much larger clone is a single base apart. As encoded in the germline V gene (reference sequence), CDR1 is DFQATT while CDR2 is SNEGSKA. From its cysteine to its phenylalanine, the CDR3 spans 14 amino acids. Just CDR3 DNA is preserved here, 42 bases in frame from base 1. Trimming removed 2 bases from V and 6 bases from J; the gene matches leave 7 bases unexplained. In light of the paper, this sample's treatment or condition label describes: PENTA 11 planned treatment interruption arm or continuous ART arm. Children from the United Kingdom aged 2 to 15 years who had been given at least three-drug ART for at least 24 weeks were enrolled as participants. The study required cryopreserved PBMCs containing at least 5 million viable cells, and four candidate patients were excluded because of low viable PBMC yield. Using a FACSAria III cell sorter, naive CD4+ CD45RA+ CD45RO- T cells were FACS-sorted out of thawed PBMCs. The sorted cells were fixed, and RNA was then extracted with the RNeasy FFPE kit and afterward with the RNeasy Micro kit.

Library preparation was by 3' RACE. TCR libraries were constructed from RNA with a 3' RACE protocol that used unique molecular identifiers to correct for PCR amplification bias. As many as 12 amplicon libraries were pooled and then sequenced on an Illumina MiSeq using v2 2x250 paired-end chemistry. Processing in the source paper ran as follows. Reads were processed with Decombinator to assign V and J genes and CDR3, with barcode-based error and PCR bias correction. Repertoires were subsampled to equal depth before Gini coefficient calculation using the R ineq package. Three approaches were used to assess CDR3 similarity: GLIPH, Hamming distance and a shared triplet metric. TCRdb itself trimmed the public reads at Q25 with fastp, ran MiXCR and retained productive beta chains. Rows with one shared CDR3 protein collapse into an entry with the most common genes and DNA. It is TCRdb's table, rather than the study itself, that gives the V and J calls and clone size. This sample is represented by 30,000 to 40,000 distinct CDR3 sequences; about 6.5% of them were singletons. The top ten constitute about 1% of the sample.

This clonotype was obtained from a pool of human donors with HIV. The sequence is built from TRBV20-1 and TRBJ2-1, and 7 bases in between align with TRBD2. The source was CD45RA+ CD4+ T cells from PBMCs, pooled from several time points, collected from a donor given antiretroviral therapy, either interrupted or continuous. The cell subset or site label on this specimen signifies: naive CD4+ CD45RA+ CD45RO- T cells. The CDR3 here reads CSARLGRVPNEQFF. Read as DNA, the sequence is TGCAGTGCTAGACTTGGGAGGGTTCCCAATGAGCAGTTCTTC.